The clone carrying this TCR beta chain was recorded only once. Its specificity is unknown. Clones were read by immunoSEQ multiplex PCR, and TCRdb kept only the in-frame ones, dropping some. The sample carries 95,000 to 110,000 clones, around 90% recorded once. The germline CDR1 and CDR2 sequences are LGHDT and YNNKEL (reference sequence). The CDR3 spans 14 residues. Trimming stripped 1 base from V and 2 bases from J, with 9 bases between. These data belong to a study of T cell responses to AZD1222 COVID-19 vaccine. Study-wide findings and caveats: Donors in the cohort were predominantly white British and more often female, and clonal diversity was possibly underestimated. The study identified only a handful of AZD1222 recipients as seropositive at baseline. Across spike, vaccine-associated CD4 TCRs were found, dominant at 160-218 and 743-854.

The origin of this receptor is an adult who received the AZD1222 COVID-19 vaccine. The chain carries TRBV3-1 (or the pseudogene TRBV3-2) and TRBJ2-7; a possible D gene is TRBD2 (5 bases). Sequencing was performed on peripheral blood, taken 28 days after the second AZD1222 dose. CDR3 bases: TGTGCCAGCAGCCAAGGACGGGGTACCTACGAGCAGTACTTC. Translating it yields CASSQGRGTYEQYF.